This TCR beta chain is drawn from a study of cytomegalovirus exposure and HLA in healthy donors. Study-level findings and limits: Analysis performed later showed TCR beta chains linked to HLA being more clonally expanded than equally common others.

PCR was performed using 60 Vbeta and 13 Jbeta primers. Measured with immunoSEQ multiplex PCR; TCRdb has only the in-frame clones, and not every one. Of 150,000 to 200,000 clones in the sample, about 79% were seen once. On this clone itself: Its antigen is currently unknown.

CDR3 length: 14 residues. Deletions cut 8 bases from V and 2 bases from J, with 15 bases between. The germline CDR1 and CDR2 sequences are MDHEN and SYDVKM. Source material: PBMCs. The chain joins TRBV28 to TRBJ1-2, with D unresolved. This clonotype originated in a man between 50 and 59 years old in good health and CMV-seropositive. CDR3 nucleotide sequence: TGTGCCAGCTTCCCGGGTTCCGAAAACTATGGCTACACCTTC. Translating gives CASFPGSENYGYTF.